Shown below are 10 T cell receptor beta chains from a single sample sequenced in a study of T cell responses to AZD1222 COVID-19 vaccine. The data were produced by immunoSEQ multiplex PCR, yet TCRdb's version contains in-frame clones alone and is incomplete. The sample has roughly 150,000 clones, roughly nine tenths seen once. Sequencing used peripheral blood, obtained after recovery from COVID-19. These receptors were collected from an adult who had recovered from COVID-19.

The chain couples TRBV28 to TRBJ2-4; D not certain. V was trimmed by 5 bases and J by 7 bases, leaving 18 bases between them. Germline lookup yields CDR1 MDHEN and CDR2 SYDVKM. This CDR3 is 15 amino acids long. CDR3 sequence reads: CASSPFIADGNIQYF. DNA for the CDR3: TGTGCCAGCAGTCCCTTTATCGCCGATGGGAACATTCAGTACTTC.

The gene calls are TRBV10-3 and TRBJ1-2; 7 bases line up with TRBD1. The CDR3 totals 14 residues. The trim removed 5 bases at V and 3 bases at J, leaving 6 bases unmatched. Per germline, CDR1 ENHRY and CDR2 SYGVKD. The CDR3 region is CAISLQGSDYGYTF. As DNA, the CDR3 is TGTGCCATCAGTCTACAGGGGAGCGACTATGGCTACACCTTC.

The CDR3 DNA is TGTGCCAGCAGCTTAGGGCAAAAAGAGACCCAGTACTTC. Its translation: CASSLGQKETQYF. The V call is TRBV11-3, the J call TRBJ2-5; D unclear. Germline V gene sequence: CDR1 SGHNT, CDR2 YENEEA. The V gene lost 1 base and the J gene lost 3 bases, with 6 bases spanning the gap. The CDR3 covers 13 residues. The entire variable domain, with the rest obtained from reference TRBV11-3 and TRBJ2-5, is as follows: EAGVVQSPRYKIIEKKQPVAFWCNPISGHNTLYWYLQNLGQGPELLIRYENEEAVDDSQLPKDRFSAERLKGVDSTLKIQPAELGDSAVYLCASSLGQKETQYFGPGTRLLVL.

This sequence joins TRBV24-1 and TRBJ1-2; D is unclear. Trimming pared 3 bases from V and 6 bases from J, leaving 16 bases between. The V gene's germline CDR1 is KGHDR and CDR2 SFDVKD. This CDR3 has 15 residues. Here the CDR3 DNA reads TGTGCCACCAGTGATGCGGGATTCCTAGCTGATGGCTACACCTTC. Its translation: CATSDAGFLADGYTF.

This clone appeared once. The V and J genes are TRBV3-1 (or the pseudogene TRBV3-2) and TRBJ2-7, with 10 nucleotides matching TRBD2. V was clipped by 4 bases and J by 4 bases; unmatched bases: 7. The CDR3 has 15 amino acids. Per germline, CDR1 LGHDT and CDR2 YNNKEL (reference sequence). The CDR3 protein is CASSPLGLAIYEQYF. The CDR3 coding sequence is TGTGCCAGCAGCCCCCTGGGACTAGCGATATACGAGCAGTACTTC.

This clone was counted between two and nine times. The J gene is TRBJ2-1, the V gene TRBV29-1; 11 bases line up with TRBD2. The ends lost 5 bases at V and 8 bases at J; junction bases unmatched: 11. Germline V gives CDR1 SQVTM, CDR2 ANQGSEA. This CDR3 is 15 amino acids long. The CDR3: CSVSSLTSGIYEQFF. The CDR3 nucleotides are TGCAGCGTTTCTTCGTTGACTAGCGGGATCTATGAGCAGTTCTTC.

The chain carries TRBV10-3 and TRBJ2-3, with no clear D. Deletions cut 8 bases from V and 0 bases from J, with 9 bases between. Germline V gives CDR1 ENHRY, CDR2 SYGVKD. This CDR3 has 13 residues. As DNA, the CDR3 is TGTGCCATCGCGGAGTATAGCACAGATACGCAGTATTTT. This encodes CAIAEYSTDTQYF.

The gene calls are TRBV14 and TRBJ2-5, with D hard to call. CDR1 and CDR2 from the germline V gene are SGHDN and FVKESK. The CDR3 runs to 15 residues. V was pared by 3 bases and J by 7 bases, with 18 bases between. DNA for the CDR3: TGTGCCAGCAGCCATTCCTTGGGAAATAGAGGGACCCAGTACTTC. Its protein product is CASSHSLGNRGTQYF.

Here the CDR3 DNA reads TGTGCCAGCAGCTTGCAAGGGAGAAACACCATATATTTT. Amino acid sequence: CASSLQGRNTIYF. J is TRBJ1-3 and V is TRBV5-6; D not certain. Germline lookup yields CDR1 SGHDT and CDR2 YYEEEE. With 1 base removed from V and 5 bases from J, the gap between germline ends came to 7 bases. CDR3 size: 13 residues.

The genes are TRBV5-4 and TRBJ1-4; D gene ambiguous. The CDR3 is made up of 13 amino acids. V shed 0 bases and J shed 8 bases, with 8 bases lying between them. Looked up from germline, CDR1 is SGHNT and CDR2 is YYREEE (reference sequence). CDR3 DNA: TGTGCCAGCAGCTTGGAAAGTGCGGAAAAACTGTTTTTT. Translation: CASSLESAEKLFF. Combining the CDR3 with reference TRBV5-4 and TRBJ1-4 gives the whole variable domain ETGVTQSPTHLIKTRGQQVTLRCSSQSGHNTVSWYQQALGQGPQFIFQYYREEENGRGNFPPRFSGLQFPNYSSELNVNALELDDSALYLCASSLESAEKLFFGSGTQLSVL.